The 27 T cell receptor beta chains in this list originate from one sample, sequenced in a study of CD8 T cells in ankylosing spondylitis. Whole-study results and caveats: For ankylosing spondylitis blood, a TCR beta motif of under ten highly homologous variants appeared characteristic.

TCRdb re-called the 5' RACE reads with MiXCR, one entry per CDR3 protein. The table records around 770,000 distinct CDR3 sequences, 10% to 15% of them present only once. No cognate antigen is known for these TCRs. The sample taken for sequencing was blood, either unsorted or a sorted T cell fraction (not recorded which). The source is a male donor with ankylosing spondylitis.

This sequence joins TRBV20-1 and TRBJ2-3; 8 positions match TRBD2. This CDR3 comprises 15 residues. Germline V gene lookup returns CDR1 DFQATT and CDR2 SNEGSKA (reference sequence). The trim removed 4 bases at V and 3 bases at J, leaving 9 bases unmatched. The CDR3 bases are TGCAGTGCTATCACGACTAGCGTCAGAACAGATACGCAGTATTTT. This gives the protein CSAITTSVRTDTQYF.

This rearrangement joins TRBV29-1 to TRBJ1-1; 7 bases agree with TRBD1. V lost 6 bases and J lost 5; bases outside the gene matches: 12. This CDR3 is built from 14 residues. From germline, CDR1 is SQVTM and CDR2 ANQGSEA. The CDR3 DNA is TGCAGCGTGATACAGGGGCTCCGGTGGACTGAAGCTTTCTTT. Translating it yields CSVIQGLRWTEAFF.

This clonotype was counted only a few times. CDR3 sequence reads: CASSQHPNTEAFF. DNA for the CDR3: TGTGCCAGCAGCCAACACCCTAACACTGAAGCTTTCTTT. The chain employs TRBV4-2 and TRBJ1-1, with unresolved D. This CDR3 comprises 13 residues. V lost 2 bases, J lost 2 bases, and 6 bases lay in between. CDR1 and CDR2 from the germline V gene are LGHNA and YNFKEQ.

This clonotype was seen more than once but under ten times. The gene calls are TRBV7-2 and TRBJ2-5, with a tentative D call TRBD1 (5 bases). This CDR3 spans 14 amino acids. Per germline, CDR1 SGHTA and CDR2 FQGNSA. Trimming left V 3 bases short and J 1 base short, with 9 bases between. CDR3 sequence reads: CASSFRVGQETQYF. The CDR3 nucleotides read TGTGCCAGCAGCTTCAGGGTCGGCCAAGAGACCCAGTACTTC.

This chain joins TRBV7-9 and TRBJ1-1, with a weak D call TRBD1 (5 bases). The CDR3 covers 14 residues. Trimming removed 5 bases at V and 4 bases at J, with 14 bases between. Germline V CDR1 and CDR2: SEHNR, FQNEAQ (reference sequence). CDR3 in DNA: TGTGCCAGCAGCGACATGCCTGGGGGCACTGAAGCTTTCTTT. Translating it yields CASSDMPGGTEAFF.

This clonotype was found a few times. The chain recombines TRBV7-2 with TRBJ2-3, with unresolved D. In germline, CDR1 is SGHTA, CDR2 FQGNSA. There are 16 residues in the CDR3. Between the trimmed V and J ends, which lost 6 bases and 4 bases, there was a span of 20 bases. The CDR3 spells CASSLNALNNADTQYF. The DNA of the CDR3 is TGTGCCAGCAGTCTTAATGCATTGAATAACGCAGATACGCAGTATTTT.

V gene TRBV24-1 combines with J gene TRBJ1-4; D might be TRBD1 (5 bases). The length of the CDR3 is 14 residues. Germline loops: CDR1 KGHDR, CDR2 SFDVKD. The V end was cut by 4 bases, the J end by 8 bases, with 13 bases between. The CDR3, as DNA: TGTGCCACCAGTGACTCGACAGTCCCGGAAAAACTGTTTTTT. This translates into CATSDSTVPEKLFF.

This clonotype has only one observation. The chain combines TRBV11-3 with TRBJ2-7, with D possibly being TRBD2 (5 bases). CDR1 and CDR2 from the germline V gene are SGHNT and YENEEA. The V end lost 1 base, the J end lost 2 bases, and 12 bases lay between the germline ends. This CDR3 spans 15 amino acids. CDR3 in DNA: TGTGCCAGCAGCTTAGGCGGGTCCGTGACCTACGAGCAGTACTTC. Its translation: CASSLGGSVTYEQYF.

The chain employs TRBV20-1 and TRBJ2-3; tentative D call: TRBD2 (6 bases). Germline CDR1 reads DFQATT; CDR2 reads SNEGSKA (reference sequence). CDR3 length equals 15 residues. V lost 2 bases and J 5 bases, leaving 17 bases between the germline ends. This chain's CDR3 is CSARKPRRGGDTQYF. CDR3 sequence (DNA): TGCAGTGCTAGAAAGCCTCGGAGGGGAGGAGATACGCAGTATTTT.

This clonotype was picked up many times. The chain couples TRBV12-3 or TRBV12-4 to TRBJ2-2, with D hard to call. The V and J ends lost 1 base and 5 bases respectively, with 5 bases between them. This CDR3 is built from 13 residues. CDR3 amino acids: CASSLVITGELFF. In DNA, the CDR3 is TGTGCCAGCAGTTTAGTTATTACCGGGGAGCTGTTTTTT.

In this sample, this clonotype turned up many times. This chain connects TRBV12-3 or TRBV12-4 to TRBJ1-1; D possibly corresponds to TRBD1 (5 bases). Trimming left V 5 bases short and J 1 base short, with 11 bases between. The CDR3 contains 14 residues. The CDR3 sequence is CASSPGLANTEAFF. CDR3 DNA: TGTGCCAGCAGTCCGGGACTCGCGAACACTGAAGCTTTCTTT.

The V and J genes are TRBV20-1 and TRBJ2-3; possible D gene TRBD1, 7 bases. The CDR3 totals 16 residues. The V end lost 4 bases, the J end lost 8 bases, and 25 bases lay between the germline ends. The germline CDR1 and CDR2 sequences are DFQATT and SNEGSKA (reference sequence). This chain's CDR3 is CSAIPTGTPRSGTQYF. The CDR3 DNA sequence: TGCAGTGCTATCCCGACAGGGACTCCCCGTTCCGGTACGCAGTATTTT.

The V call is TRBV28, the J call TRBJ2-5, with 15 nucleotides matching TRBD2. The CDR3 spans 16 residues. CDR1 MDHEN and CDR2 SYDVKM come from the germline V gene. J gave up 2 bases and V 9 bases, and 7 bases lay outside the gene matches. CDR3 sequence (DNA): TGTGCCAGTTGGACTAGCGGGAGGGCAGTACAAGAGACCCAGTACTTC. Its protein product is CASWTSGRAVQETQYF.

V is TRBV6-1 and J is TRBJ2-3; D is unclear. This CDR3 contains 14 residues. Germline V lookup: CDR1 MNHNS, CDR2 SASEGT. The V end was cut by 5 bases, the J end by 8 bases, with 17 bases between. The CDR3, as DNA: TGTGCCAGCAGTCCCGCGACCCCCTCCCGTACGCAGTATTTT. Protein sequence: CASSPATPSRTQYF.

This clonotype has more than one count but fewer than ten. V is TRBV11-2 and J is TRBJ1-5, with 7 positions matching TRBD1. The CDR3 runs 14 residues. The ends lost 5 bases at V and 7 bases at J; junction bases unmatched: 8. Germline V gene sequence: CDR1 SGHAT, CDR2 FQNNGV. CDR3 sequence: CASSQGGVGQPQHF. DNA for the CDR3: TGTGCCAGCAGCCAGGGGGGGGTCGGGCAGCCCCAGCATTTT.

The sample holds many counts of this clonotype. This rearrangement joins TRBV18 to TRBJ1-1; unclear D gene. CDR3 length: 14 amino acids. The V and J ends lost 3 bases and 5 bases respectively, with 13 bases between them. Germline loops: CDR1 KGHSH, CDR2 LQKENI. The CDR3: CASSPGVGLTEAFF. In nucleotides, the CDR3 is TGTGCCAGCTCACCCGGGGTGGGGTTAACTGAAGCTTTCTTT.

The chain employs TRBV10-3 and TRBJ2-7; 9 bases align to TRBD2. This CDR3 is 17 amino acids long. Germline values: CDR1 ENHRY, CDR2 SYGVKD. J lost 6 bases, V lost 0 bases, and 12 bases had no gene match. CDR3 region: CAISESMLGGRAREQYF. CDR3 in DNA: TGTGCCATCAGTGAGTCGATGTTGGGCGGGAGGGCCCGCGAGCAGTACTTC.

This clonotype has just a few counts. The CDR3 coding sequence is TGCAGTGCTAGTCGGCAGGTGGACATTCAGTACTTC. Its protein is CSASRQVDIQYF. The chain carries TRBV20-1 and TRBJ2-4, with no clear D. In germline, CDR1 is DFQATT, CDR2 SNEGSKA (reference sequence). The CDR3 runs 12 residues. V lost 3 bases, J lost 8 bases, and 11 bases lay in between.

In its sample, this clonotype was seen many times. The chain recombines TRBV6-5 with TRBJ2-2, with unresolved D. The germline gives CDR1 MNHEY, CDR2 SVGAGI. V lost 2 bases, J lost 1 base, and 5 bases lay in between. The CDR3 spans 14 residues. The CDR3 here is CASSYGLNTGELFF. DNA of the CDR3: TGTGCCAGCAGTTACGGCTTGAACACCGGGGAGCTGTTTTTT.

The sample holds a few counts of this clonotype. This chain uses TRBV20-1 with TRBJ2-7; 10 nucleotides align to TRBD1. After removal of 6 bases from V and 3 bases from J, the junction contained 2 bases not matched to a gene. The CDR3 runs 12 residues. Looked up from germline, CDR1 is DFQATT and CDR2 is SNEGSKA (reference sequence). The CDR3 spells CSAGQGGYEQYF. The CDR3 nucleotides read TGCAGTGCAGGACAGGGGGGCTACGAGCAGTACTTC.

This clonotype was counted only a few times. CDR3 loop: CSASIRLRNTIYF. As DNA, the CDR3 is TGCAGTGCTAGTATCAGGCTGAGAAACACCATATATTTT. The chain employs TRBV20-1 and TRBJ1-3; D uncertain. Germline CDR1 reads DFQATT; CDR2 reads SNEGSKA (reference sequence). The length of the CDR3 is 13 residues. Trimming left V 3 bases short and J 5 bases short, with 11 bases between.

This clonotype was recorded only once. Germline is not matched at one junction end, which may reflect a read error. For the CDR3, the DNA is TGCAGTGCTAGAGATGGGGGACAGGGGGCGGACGGGGCCAAAGTCCTGACTTTC. It specifies CSARDGGQGADGAKVLTF. The chain recombines TRBV20-1 with TRBJ2-6; 12 positions match TRBD1. Germline lookup yields CDR1 DFQATT and CDR2 SNEGSKA (reference sequence). The CDR3 is made up of 18 amino acids.

This clonotype was seen a handful of times. V gene TRBV4-2 combines with J gene TRBJ2-1, with a tentative D call TRBD2 (6 bases). Germline V gene sequence: CDR1 LGHNA, CDR2 YNFKEQ. The CDR3 contains 14 residues. Trimming took off 4 bases at V and 4 bases at J, with 11 bases between the two ends. Here the CDR3 reads CASSLSGYYNEQFF. CDR3 in DNA: TGTGCCAGCAGCCTTAGCGGTTATTACAATGAGCAGTTCTTC.

This sequence joins TRBV20-1 and TRBJ1-2; 8 bases align to TRBD1. The CDR3 has 14 residues. CDR1 is DFQATT and CDR2 is SNEGSKA in the germline V gene (reference sequence). V shed 5 bases, J shed 4 bases, and the junction held 9 bases outside the gene matches. CDR3 sequence reads: CSADNGQGRYGYTF. CDR3 bases: TGCAGTGCTGACAATGGACAGGGACGCTATGGCTACACCTTC.

The chain employs TRBV5-1 and TRBJ1-2; perhaps TRBD1 as D (5 bases). This CDR3 spans 14 amino acids. V was clipped by 3 bases and J by 8 bases, with 17 bases between them. CDR1 SGHRS and CDR2 YFSETQ come from the germline V gene. CDR3 in DNA: TGCGCCAGCAGCTCCTCGCCGACAGTTTGGGGCTACACCTTC. Translating gives CASSSSPTVWGYTF.

This clonotype was detected a few times. CDR3 loop: CASSVPEGPPVAEQYF. The CDR3 nucleotides are TGTGCCAGCAGCGTACCGGAGGGGCCTCCGGTTGCCGAGCAGTACTTC. The rearrangement links TRBV9 to TRBJ2-7, with D perhaps TRBD2 (6 bases). Germline V CDR1 and CDR2: SGDLS, YYNGEE. V was shortened by 1 base and J by 6 bases, with 20 bases between the two germline ends. The CDR3 covers 16 residues.

This clonotype has a count of ten or more. The chain uses TRBV14 and TRBJ1-1, with a possible D match to TRBD1 (6 bases). Germline values: CDR1 SGHDN, CDR2 FVKESK. The V end lost 0 bases, the J end lost 11 bases, and 10 bases lay between the germline ends. The CDR3 runs to 12 residues. This CDR3 is CASSQDRQGAFF. The CDR3 DNA follows: TGTGCCAGCAGCCAAGATCGCCAGGGGGCTTTCTTT.